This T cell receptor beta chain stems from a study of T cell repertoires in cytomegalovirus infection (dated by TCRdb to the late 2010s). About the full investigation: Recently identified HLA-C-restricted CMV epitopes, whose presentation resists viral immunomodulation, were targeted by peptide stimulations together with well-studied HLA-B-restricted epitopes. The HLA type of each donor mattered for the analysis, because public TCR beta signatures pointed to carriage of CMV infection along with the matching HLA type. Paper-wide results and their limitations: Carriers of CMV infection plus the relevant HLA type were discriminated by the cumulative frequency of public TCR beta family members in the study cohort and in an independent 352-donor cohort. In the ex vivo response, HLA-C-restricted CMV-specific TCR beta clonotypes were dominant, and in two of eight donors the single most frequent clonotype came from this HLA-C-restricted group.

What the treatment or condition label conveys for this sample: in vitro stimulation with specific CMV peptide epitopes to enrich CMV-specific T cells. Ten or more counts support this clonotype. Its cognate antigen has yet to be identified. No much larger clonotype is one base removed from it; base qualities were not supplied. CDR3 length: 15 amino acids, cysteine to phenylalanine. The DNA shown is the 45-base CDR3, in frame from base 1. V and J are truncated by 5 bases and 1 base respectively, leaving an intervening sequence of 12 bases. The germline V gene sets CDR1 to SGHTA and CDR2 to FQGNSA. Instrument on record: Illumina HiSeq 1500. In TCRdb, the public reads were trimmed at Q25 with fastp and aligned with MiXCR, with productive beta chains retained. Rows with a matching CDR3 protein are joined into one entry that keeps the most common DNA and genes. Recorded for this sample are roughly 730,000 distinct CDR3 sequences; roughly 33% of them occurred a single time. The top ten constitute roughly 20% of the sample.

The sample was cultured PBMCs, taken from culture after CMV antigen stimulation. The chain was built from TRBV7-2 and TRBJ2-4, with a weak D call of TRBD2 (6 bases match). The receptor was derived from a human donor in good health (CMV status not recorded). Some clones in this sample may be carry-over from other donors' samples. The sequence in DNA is TGTGCCAGCAGCCCCCAGAGCGGGGCCAAAAACATTCAGTACTTC. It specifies CASSPQSGAKNIQYF.